This is a list of T cell receptor beta chains from one sample in a study of T cell changes during pregnancy in multiple sclerosis. Assay: immunoSEQ multiplex PCR; the TCRdb copy retains only in-frame clones and omits some. This table has tens of thousands of clones, 80% to 95% appearing once. This sample comprised CD4+ T cells from peripheral blood mononuclear cells, obtained after pregnancy. The receptors stem from a female donor in good health, enrolled as a control in a pregnancy study. CDR3s include the opening cysteine and the closing phenylalanine or tryptophan. The order of the fields is V gene, J gene, CDR3 protein.

V: TRBV7-9
J: TRBJ1-1
CDR3: CASSPPTGVNTEAFF

V: TRBV20-1
J: TRBJ2-2
CDR3: CSASLSGKLFF

V: TRBV9
J: TRBJ1-1
CDR3: CASSATGTGNTEAFF

V: TRBV7-6
J: TRBJ2-3
CDR3: CASSPSGDTQYF

V: TRBV12-5
J: TRBJ2-1
CDR3: CASGLVSPHNEQFF

V: TRBV19
J: TRBJ2-2
CDR3: CATAPDSANTGELFF

V: TRBV12-2
J: TRBJ1-5
CDR3: CASRSINQPQHF

V: TRBV7-9
J: TRBJ1-1
CDR3: CASSLGGTHTEAFF

V: TRBV9
J: TRBJ1-3
CDR3: CASSAQGVYGNTIYF

V: TRBV5-1
J: TRBJ1-1
CDR3: CASSPQGQNTEAFF

V: TRBV19
J: TRBJ1-2
CDR3: CASSMVRTAINYGYTF

V: TRBV30
J: TRBJ1-2
CDR3: CAWMPKGAGYGYTF

V: TRBV25-1
J: TRBJ2-1
CDR3: CASSPGEEQFF

V: TRBV5-8
J: TRBJ1-6
CDR3: CASSLEGQVNSPLHF

V: TRBV2
J: TRBJ2-1
CDR3: CASTIEASGSLYEQFF